This TCR beta chain was captured by sequencing in a study of T-cell reconstitution after alpha-beta-depleted transplantation in children. Findings and caveats of the study: Expanded clones from the graft, numbering several hundred, reportedly supplied alpha-beta T cells about two months after transplant. It was newly produced T cells that mostly accounted for T-cell counts and diversity one year after transplant.

This clonotype was detected a few times. The antigen is undetermined. Germline V gene data show CDR1 as SEHNR and CDR2 as FQNEAQ (reference sequence). There are 17 residues in the CDR3. The V and J ends lost 2 bases and 6 bases respectively, with 20 bases between them. It was with unique molecular identifiers that the TCRbeta library was prepared. TCRdb redid the calling of the PCR reads with MiXCR, one entry per CDR3 protein. The sample includes approximately 79,000 distinct CDR3 sequences, less than 20% seen only once; the top ten take approximately 55%. This specimen consisted of PBMCs, mostly from graft donor cells, obtained 360 days after TCRalphabeta/CD19-depleted stem cell transplant. The TCR sequence derives from a male patient between 2 and 10 years old who had a stem cell transplant for acute lymphoblastic leukemia, so the T cells may come from the graft donor. The chain has TRBV7-9 and TRBJ2-1, with TRBD1 as a possible D gene (6 bases). As DNA, the CDR3 is TGTGCCAGCAGCTTAATGTGGGGGACACCTGGGGGCAATGAGCAGTTCTTC. Its protein is CASSLMWGTPGGNEQFF. The full variable domain, rest sourced from reference TRBV7-9 and TRBJ2-1, is DTGVSQNPRHKITKRGQNVTFRCDPISEHNRLYWYRQTLGQGPEFLTYFQNEAQLEKSRLLSDRFSAERPKGSFSTLEIQRTEQGDSAMYLCASSLMWGTPGGNEQFFGPGTRLTVL.